This is a list of T cell receptor beta chains from one sample in a study of OX40 agonist ivuxolimab in advanced cancers. The table came from immunoSEQ multiplex PCR; TCRdb's copy has only in-frame clones and leaves some out. In the table there are 18,000 or so clones, approximately 87% of which are singletons. This material consisted of CD4+ or CD8+ T cells sorted from blood, taken in a trial of the OX40 agonist ivuxolimab. These TCRs come from an adult with an advanced solid tumor such as melanoma, head and neck, liver or kidney cancer. Each CDR3 is given with its conserved first and last residue. D genes are given only for firm matches. Size is stated for part of the rows, as once, few or many counts, or as a class when the clone is expanded.

>TRBJ2-2|TRBV9|-|-
CASSTGTINTGELFF
TGTGCCAGCAGCACCGGGACAATTAACACCGGGGAGCTGTTTTTT
>TRBJ2-3|TRBV2|-|-
CASSLAGIDTQYF
TGTGCCAGCAGTCTGGCAGGGATAGATACGCAGTATTTT
>TRBJ2-1|TRBV5-6|-|-
CASSLHNEQFF
TGTGCCAGCAGCTTGCACAATGAGCAGTTCTTC
>TRBJ1-2|TRBV28|TRBD1|few
CASSPPTGVGYTF
TGTGCCAGCAGCCCCCCCACAGGGGTTGGCTACACCTTC
>TRBJ2-2|TRBV6-5|-|-
CASSDYTNTGELFF
TGTGCCAGCAGTGACTATACGAACACCGGGGAGCTGTTTTTT
>TRBJ2-7|TRBV18|-|-
CASSPDSSYEQYF
TGTGCCAGCTCACCAGACAGTTCCTACGAGCAGTACTTC
>TRBJ2-5|TRBV28|TRBD2|-
CASSPGLAVPGTQYF
TGTGCCAGCAGTCCCGGACTAGCGGTTCCGGGGACCCAGTACTTC
>TRBJ1-5|TRBV14|-|-
CASSQGGHQPQHF
TGTGCCAGCAGCCAAGGGGGGCACCAGCCCCAGCATTTT
>TRBJ2-5|TRBV7-2|TRBD2|-
CASSFLLAGLESGTQYF
TGTGCCAGCAGCTTCCTACTAGCGGGACTGGAAAGTGGGACCCAGTACTTC
>TRBJ1-5|TRBV13|-|-
CASSLSRANQPQHF
TGTGCCAGCAGCTTATCCAGGGCCAATCAGCCCCAGCATTTT
>TRBJ2-1|TRBV4-3|TRBD2|-
CASSQREGLAGVNEQFF
TGCGCCAGCAGCCAGCGAGAAGGACTAGCGGGAGTCAATGAGCAGTTCTTC
>TRBJ2-7|TRBV7-9|-|-
CASSPTTGSDEQYF
TGTGCCAGCAGTCCCACCACGGGGAGCGACGAGCAGTACTTC
>TRBJ1-4|TRBV30|-|-
CAWNLGVREKLFF
TGTGCCTGGAACCTGGGGGTGCGGGAAAAACTGTTTTTT
>TRBJ2-7|TRBV19|-|-
CASSIVGRSSYEQYF
TGTGCCAGTAGTATAGTAGGACGGAGCTCCTACGAGCAGTACTTC
>TRBJ1-5|TRBV28|-|few
CASSPTGSGQPQHF
TGTGCCAGCAGCCCTACAGGGTCAGGTCAGCCCCAGCATTTT
>TRBJ2-7|TRBV5-1|-|-
CASSFTGSYEQYF
TGCGCCAGCAGCTTTACGGGATCCTACGAGCAGTACTTC
>TRBJ1-5|TRBV15|-|-
CATSRLRGQPQHF
TGTGCCACCAGCAGGCTAAGGGGTCAGCCCCAGCATTTT
>TRBJ2-3|TRBV21-1|-|-
CASSNKSSSDTQYF
TGTGCCAGCAGCAACAAATCGTCCTCCGATACGCAGTATTTT
>TRBJ2-6|TRBV7-7|-|-
CASSLGQVISGANVLTF
TGTGCTAGCAGCTTGGGGCAGGTTATCTCTGGGGCCAACGTCCTGACTTTC
>TRBJ2-7|TRBV5-6|TRBD2|-
CASSFGASGSTLEQYF
TGTGCCAGCAGCTTCGGGGCGAGCGGGAGTACCCTTGAGCAGTACTTC
>TRBJ2-1|TRBV27|TRBD2|-
CASSFGAGGGYEQFF
TGTGCCAGCAGTTTTGGTGCGGGAGGGGGGTATGAGCAGTTCTTC
>TRBJ2-7|TRBV4-1|-|-
CASSQGFSYYEQYF
TGCGCCAGCAGCCAAGGGTTCAGCTACTACGAGCAGTACTTC
>TRBJ1-2|TRBV25-1|-|-
CATIRGGGYGYTF
TGTGCCACCATCCGGGGGGGCGGCTATGGCTACACCTTC
>TRBJ2-7|TRBV19|TRBD2|once
CASSMAGGRIEQYF
TGTGCCAGTAGTATGGCGGGAGGTAGAATCGAGCAGTACTTC
>TRBJ2-3|TRBV6-1|TRBD2|-
CASSGSGTSGDTQYF
TGTGCCAGCAGTGGTTCCGGGACTAGCGGGGATACGCAGTATTTT
>TRBJ2-7|TRBV4-3|-|-
CASSQGSLSYEQYF
TGCGCCAGCAGCCAAGGATCTCTAAGCTACGAGCAGTACTTC
>TRBJ2-1|TRBV9|-|-
CASSVVGADEQFF
TGTGCCAGCAGCGTAGTGGGTGCCGATGAGCAGTTCTTC
>TRBJ1-2|TRBV30|-|-
CACHRITNYGYTF
TGTGCCTGTCACAGGATAACTAACTATGGCTACACCTTC
>TRBJ1-2|TRBV5-7|TRBD1|medium-sized
CASSLAGTANYGYTF
TGTGCCAGCAGCTTGGCTGGGACAGCTAACTATGGCTACACCTTC